This entry lists 6 T cell receptor beta chains sequenced from one sample in a study of blood T cell repertoires in COVID-19. The assay was immunoSEQ multiplex PCR, and TCRdb's table has in-frame clones only and misses some. In the table there are some 320,000 clones, around 92% of which are singletons. The source material was peripheral blood. These receptor sequences come from a woman aged 25 to 39 with COVID-19, enrolled during active disease.

The V and J genes are TRBV5-1 and TRBJ2-3, with D possibly matching TRBD2 (6 bases). The V end was cut by 2 bases, the J end by 9 bases, with 10 bases between. The length of the CDR3 is 12 residues. CDR1 and CDR2 from the germline V gene are SGHRS and YFSETQ. The CDR3 loop reads CASSFEGGTQYF. CDR3 sequence (DNA): TGCGCCAGCAGCTTTGAGGGAGGAACGCAGTATTTT. Complete variable domain (other parts from reference TRBV5-1 and TRBJ2-3): KAGVTQTPRYLIKTRGQQVTLSCSPISGHRSVSWYQQTPGQGLQFLFEYFSETQRNKGNFPGRFSGRQFSNSRSEMNVSTLELGDSALYLCASSFEGGTQYFGPGTRLTVL.

The chain recombines TRBV5-1 with TRBJ2-1; the match to TRBD2 covers 11 bases. From germline, CDR1 is SGHRS and CDR2 YFSETQ. This CDR3 comprises 17 residues. V lost 4 bases, J lost 9 bases, and 15 bases stayed unmatched. The CDR3 bases are TGCGCCAGCAGCGATTCAACCCGCGGTAGCGGGGGGGGTGAGCAGTTCTTC. It yields the protein CASSDSTRGSGGGEQFF.

This clone was detected only once. V usage is TRBV2 and J usage is TRBJ1-1; 9 bases match TRBD1. V shed 5 bases and J 3 bases; nucleotides not matched to a gene: 7. The CDR3 consists of 15 residues. Germline CDR1 reads SNHLY; CDR2 reads FYNNEI. The DNA for the CDR3 is TGTGCCAGCAGTACCGGGACAGGGTGGGACACTGAAGCTTTCTTT. Its translation is CASSTGTGWDTEAFF.

This clone was counted a single time. This chain links TRBV5-4 with TRBJ2-3, with D maybe TRBD2 (5 bases). CDR1 and CDR2 (germline): SGHNT, YYREEE (reference sequence). V was cut by 0 bases and J by 1 base, with 9 bases left in between. The CDR3 runs to 15 residues. DNA for the CDR3: TGTGCCAGCAGCTTGGGATGGGGAGGCACAGATACGCAGTATTTT. Protein product: CASSLGWGGTDTQYF. The variable domain in full, completed from reference TRBV5-4 and TRBJ2-3, reads ETGVTQSPTHLIKTRGQQVTLRCSSQSGHNTVSWYQQALGQGPQFIFQYYREEENGRGNFPPRFSGLQFPNYSSELNVNALELDDSALYLCASSLGWGGTDTQYFGPGTRLTVL.

This clone occurred many times. This rearrangement joins TRBV5-1 to TRBJ1-2, with D hard to call. The CDR3 runs to 12 residues. CDR1 and CDR2 (germline): SGHRS, YFSETQ. V lost 4 bases and J lost 6, with 10 bases in between. This chain's CDR3 is CASSATADGYTF. The CDR3 DNA sequence: TGCGCCAGCAGCGCCACCGCAGATGGCTACACCTTC. The variable domain in full, completed from reference TRBV5-1 and TRBJ1-2, reads KAGVTQTPRYLIKTRGQQVTLSCSPISGHRSVSWYQQTPGQGLQFLFEYFSETQRNKGNFPGRFSGRQFSNSRSEMNVSTLELGDSALYLCASSATADGYTFGSGTRLTVV.

The rearrangement uses TRBV15 and TRBJ1-3; D is possibly TRBD1 (5 bases). V was pared by 6 bases and J by 0 bases, with 9 bases between. Germline V CDR1 and CDR2: LNHNV, YYDKDF (reference sequence). The CDR3 spans 14 residues. CDR3 nucleotides: TGTGCCACCAGAGTACAGGCCTCTGGAAACACCATATATTTT. Translated: CATRVQASGNTIYF.